The 10 T cell receptor beta chains in this list originate from one sample, sequenced in a study of shared clonotypes between healthy human individuals (dated by TCRdb to the early 2020s). The library was built by means of the immunoSEQ multiplex PCR assay. TCRdb provides this immuneACCESS table in a form limited to in-frame rearrangements. Some clones are lacking; in checked studies, under half of them reflect an unresolved V gene, and why the rest are absent is not known. For this sample the table gives fewer than 1.8 million clones, of which 98% to 99% were detected only once. Together, the top ten hold about 0.4% of the sample. The material sequenced was naive CD4+ T cells sorted from blood. The label giving this sample's cell subset or site can be read as: CD45RA+ positively selected. The receptors were gathered from a man between 25 and 39 years old in good health.

The chain has TRBV10-3 and TRBJ2-4; 11 bases match TRBD2. Germline trimming cut 2 bases from V and 3 bases from J; bases unmatched to any gene: 3. The CDR3 covers 16 residues. The germline gives CDR1 ENHRY, CDR2 SYGVKD. CDR3 in DNA: TGTGCCATCAGTGAGCTAGCGGGAGGAGACAAAAACATTCAGTACTTC. Its protein product is CAISELAGGDKNIQYF.

This chain joins TRBV11-2 and TRBJ2-1; D may be TRBD1 (6 bases). Germline V gives CDR1 SGHAT, CDR2 FQNNGV. V was clipped by 4 bases and J by 10 bases, with 17 bases between them. The CDR3 length is 14 residues. CDR3 sequence (DNA): TGTGCCAGCAGCTCTCTAAAGGGGGTTGGAGAGCAGTTCTTC. Translation gives CASSSLKGVGEQFF. Complete variable domain (other parts from reference TRBV11-2 and TRBJ2-1): EAGVAQSPRYKIIEKRQSVAFWCNPISGHATLYWYQQILGQGPKLLIQFQNNGVVDDSQLPKDRFSAERLKGVDSTLKIQPAKLEDSAVYLCASSSLKGVGEQFFGPGTRLTVL.

The chain carries TRBV5-1 and TRBJ1-1; the D gene is possibly TRBD1 (6 bases). Germline-derived CDR1 and CDR2 are SGHRS and YFSETQ. The V and J ends lost 4 bases and 5 bases respectively, with 12 bases between them. This CDR3 has 13 amino acids. DNA for the CDR3: TGCGCCAGCAGCCCCCAGGGGTTGACTGAAGCTTTCTTT. Translated, it gives CASSPQGLTEAFF.

This chain joins TRBV6-5 and TRBJ2-1; 11 bases are shared with TRBD2. The CDR3 covers 14 residues. After removal of 10 bases from V and 5 bases from J, the junction contained 7 bases not matched to a gene. CDR1 and CDR2 (germline): MNHEY, SVGAGI. The CDR3 protein is CATVGTSGNNEQFF. CDR3 DNA sequence: TGTGCCACCGTCGGGACTAGCGGTAACAATGAGCAGTTCTTC.

The chain employs TRBV11-2 and TRBJ1-4; unclear D gene. From germline, CDR1 is SGHAT and CDR2 FQNNGV. The CDR3 extends over 13 amino acids. V lost 1 base, J lost 8 bases, and 8 bases lay in between. The CDR3 coding sequence is TGTGCCAGCAGCTTAGGCCTGCGCGAAAAACTGTTTTTT. Its protein product is CASSLGLREKLFF.

The chain links TRBV29-1 to TRBJ1-1; TRBD1 agrees at 7 bases. There are 13 residues in the CDR3. Germline V CDR1 and CDR2: SQVTM, ANQGSEA. V lost 3 bases and J lost 5; bases outside the gene matches: 6. The CDR3 loop is CSVDRAGQTEAFF. CDR3 in DNA: TGCAGCGTTGACCGAGCGGGACAGACTGAAGCTTTCTTT.

V is TRBV7-9 and J is TRBJ1-2; possibly TRBD1 for D (5 bases). Between the trimmed V and J ends, which lost 1 base and 4 bases, there was a span of 10 bases. Germline CDR1 is SEHNR and CDR2 is FQNEAQ (reference sequence). The CDR3 has 14 amino acids. The CDR3 DNA reads as TGTGCCAGCAGCTTAGGCAGGGTGGGCTATGGCTACACCTTC. Translated: CASSLGRVGYGYTF.

V gene TRBV12-2 combines with J gene TRBJ2-7. TRBV12-2 represents a pseudogene. The CDR3 spans 14 residues. For the CDR3, the DNA is TGTGCAAGTCGCCCCTCCGTACGTGCCCACGAGCAGTACTTC. It yields the protein CASRPSVRAHEQYF.

V gene TRBV2 combines with J gene TRBJ2-1; maybe TRBD2 (6 bases). The CDR3 sequence is 14 residues long. In germline, CDR1 is SNHLY, CDR2 FYNNEI. The germline V and J ends were trimmed by 4 bases and 6 bases, with 13 bases remaining between them. The CDR3 reads CASSVGGPTNEQFF. The CDR3 bases are TGTGCCAGCAGTGTGGGGGGTCCAACCAATGAGCAGTTCTTC.

This clone was picked up a small number of times. V gene TRBV2 combines with J gene TRBJ2-2; 7 bases agree with TRBD2. The V segment lost 6 bases and the J segment 2 bases; nucleotides outside the gene matches: 6. CDR3 length equals 15 residues. The germline V gene encodes CDR1 SNHLY and CDR2 FYNNEI. CDR3 DNA: TGTGCCAGCAGATGGGAGGGAGTCAACACCGGGGAGCTGTTTTTT. Translating gives CASRWEGVNTGELFF.